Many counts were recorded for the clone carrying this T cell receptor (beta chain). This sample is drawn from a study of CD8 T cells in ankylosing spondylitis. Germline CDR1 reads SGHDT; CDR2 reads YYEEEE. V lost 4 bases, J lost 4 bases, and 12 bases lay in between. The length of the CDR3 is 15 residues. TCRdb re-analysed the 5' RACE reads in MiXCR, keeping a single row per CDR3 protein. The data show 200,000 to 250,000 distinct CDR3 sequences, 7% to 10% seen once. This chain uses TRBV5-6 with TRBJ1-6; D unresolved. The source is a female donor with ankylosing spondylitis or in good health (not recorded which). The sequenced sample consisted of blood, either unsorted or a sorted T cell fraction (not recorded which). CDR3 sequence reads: CASSPSGGYNSPLHF. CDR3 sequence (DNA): TGTGCCAGCAGCCCAAGCGGCGGGTATAATTCACCCCTCCACTTT.